The present T cell receptor (beta chain) was sequenced within a study of metastatic and nonmetastatic thyroid tumors. Study-wide context: Malignant and benign thyroid patients had repertoires compared in peripheral blood and tumor or nodule tissue.

In the authors' methods: The study took CDR3 differences across clinicopathological groups and made a distant-metastasis classifier for papillary thyroid cancer from them. From the PCR reads, TCRdb re-called clones with MiXCR. Clone size and V and J calls follow TCRdb, not the original study. Here the sample spans 49,000 or so clones, 24% being singletons. V shed 7 bases and J 5 bases; nucleotides not matched to a gene: 13. This CDR3 spans 17 amino acids. Germline V gene lookup returns CDR1 KGHDR and CDR2 SFDVKD. Thyroid surgery was preceded by no treatment in any patient. Findings and caveats of the study: Malignant thyroid tumors reportedly had TCR beta diversity that was significantly higher than in benign nodules, in blood and tumor.

Comment on this clone: Its antigen is undetermined. Other DNA sequences in this specimen translate into the identical CDR3.

The source material was blood. The V gene is TRBV24-1, the J gene TRBJ2-1; 10 nucleotides agree with TRBD2. The receptor was derived from a male donor with papillary thyroid cancer or a benign thyroid nodule (not recorded which). Some clones in this sample may be carry-over from other donors' samples. CDR3 in amino acids: CATSDLGTSGTDNEQFF. In DNA, the CDR3 is TGTGCCACCAGCGATCTAGGTACTAGCGGGACGGACAATGAGCAGTTCTTC.